This T cell receptor (beta chain) was captured by sequencing in a study of blood T cell repertoires in COVID-19. Original processing methods: Using reference gene primer amplification, nucleated cell counts were estimated. TCRdb's table, derived via immunoSEQ multiplex PCR, lists solely in-frame clones and lacks some. That table gives V, J and clone size, and the DNA gave D and trimming. The sample shows about 160,000 clones, roughly 85% of them seen only once. This clone appeared a few times. Trimming pared 3 bases from V and 5 bases from J, leaving 12 bases between. Germline loops: CDR1 SGHRS, CDR2 YFSETQ. There are 14 residues in the CDR3.

V is TRBV5-1 and J is TRBJ2-1; tentatively, D is TRBD2 (6 bases). Sequencing input: peripheral blood. The clonotype comes from a woman older than 75 with active or convalescent COVID-19. For the CDR3, the DNA is TGCGCCAGCAGCTGGGCTAGCGTAAACAATGAGCAGTTCTTC. Its translation is CASSWASVNNEQFF.